The 22 T cell receptor beta chains in this list originate from one sample, sequenced in a study of CD8+CD57+ T cells in acquired aplastic anemia. According to the study, genomic DNA was the template for TCR beta VDJ and CDR3 profiling. TCRdb re-called the reads through MiXCR, storing one row per CDR3 protein. The repertoire holds 250,000 to 350,000 distinct CDR3 sequences, about 56% seen once, with roughly 8% in the top ten. Sequenced material: sorted CD4+, CD8+, or CD8+CD57+ T cells (not recorded which) from PBMCs. Receptor source: a human donor with severe aplastic anemia or a healthy control (not recorded which).

Ten or more counts support this clonotype. The chain carries TRBV5-8 and TRBJ2-3; D might be TRBD1 or TRBD2, each matching 5 bases. V shed 4 bases and J shed 1 base, with 13 bases lying between them. The germline V gene encodes CDR1 SGHTS and CDR2 YDEGEE. This CDR3 comprises 15 residues. The CDR3 sequence: CASSSEGHRTDTQYF. The DNA of the CDR3 is TGTGCCAGCAGCAGCGAGGGGCACCGCACAGATACGCAGTATTTT.

This CDR3 is CSAPAVGTGAYEQYF. The CDR3 DNA reads as TGCAGTGCCCCGGCCGTGGGGACAGGGGCCTACGAGCAGTACTTC. The genes are TRBV20-1 and TRBJ2-7; 10 bases match TRBD1. The V gene end was trimmed by 6 bases and the J gene end by 2 bases; junction bases not matched to a gene: 10. There are 15 residues in the CDR3. Germline values: CDR1 DFQATT, CDR2 SNEGSKA (reference sequence).

J is TRBJ2-7 and V is TRBV9; 8 bases agree with TRBD2. The trim removed 5 bases at V and 5 bases at J, leaving 12 bases unmatched. Germline V gives CDR1 SGDLS, CDR2 YYNGEE. The CDR3 has 15 residues. The CDR3 nucleotides are TGTGCCAGCAGTCCCACGGGAGGGGGAGCCCACGAGCAGTACTTC. Protein product: CASSPTGGGAHEQYF.

This clonotype was counted ten times or more. The chain combines TRBV7-8 with TRBJ2-7; D possibly corresponds to TRBD2 (5 bases). The germline V gene encodes CDR1 SGHVS and CDR2 FQNEAQ. The CDR3 sequence is 13 residues long. Trimming took 3 bases from V and 7 from J, leaving 13 bases between them. This chain's CDR3 is CASSFDPRREQYF. The CDR3 coding sequence is TGTGCCAGCAGCTTTGACCCGAGGAGGGAGCAGTACTTC.

As to this clonotype: One end of the junction varies from germline; a read error may be responsible. The genes are TRBV10-1 and TRBJ1-3; 8 bases align to TRBD1. This CDR3 contains 15 residues. Per germline, CDR1 WNHNN and CDR2 SYGVQD (reference sequence). CDR3 residues: CASSEHRGTGDTIYF. CDR3 bases: TGCGCCAGCAGTGAGCACAGGGGGACTGGAGACACCATATATTTT.

This clonotype was observed many times. This rearrangement joins TRBV9 to TRBJ1-4; 9 bases line up with TRBD1. The germline V gene has CDR1 SGDLS and CDR2 YYNGEE. This CDR3 region has 15 residues. Trimming took 4 bases from V and 7 from J; bases not matched to a gene: 8. The CDR3 region is CASSPSGTGSEKLFF. In nucleotides, the CDR3 is TGTGCCAGCAGCCCCTCCGGGACAGGGAGTGAAAAACTGTTTTTT.

The table lists this clonotype with a count of one. The rearrangement joins TRBV11-2 to TRBJ2-5, with 10 bases identical to TRBD2. CDR1 is SGHAT and CDR2 is FQNNGV in the germline V gene. Trimming removed 2 bases from V and 1 base from J; junction bases left unmatched: 7. This CDR3 is 17 amino acids long. In DNA form, the CDR3 reads TGTGCCAGCAGCTTAACCGGTAGCGGGAGGCCCCAAGAGACCCAGTACTTC. Residues: CASSLTGSGRPQETQYF.

As for this clonotype: Because it lacks the conserved phenylalanine or tryptophan at the end, this CDR3 is likely a read error. This sequence joins TRBV10-3 and TRBJ2-7, with a weak D call TRBD2 (6 bases). The CDR3 sequence is 15 residues long. Germline CDR1 is ENHRY and CDR2 is SYGVKD. Trimming stripped 11 bases from V and 4 bases from J, with 24 bases between. The CDR3 DNA is TGTGCCCATCGGGGGTCGCAGCAACCCCCGTACGAGCAGTACCTC. Its translation: CAHRGSQQPPYEQYL.

Concerning this clonotype itself: The CDR3 does not close with the conserved phenylalanine or tryptophan, likely indicating a read error. This chain joins TRBV10-3 and TRBJ1-2, with D maybe TRBD1 (6 bases). V gave up 5 bases and J gave up 4 bases, with 8 bases separating them. Germline assignment: CDR1 ENHRY and CDR2 SYGVKD. This CDR3 contains 12 residues. The CDR3 region has the DNA TGTGCCATCAGTAACAGGGTCTATGGCTACACCTAC. Translated: CAISNRVYGYTY.

This clonotype has only a few counts. A read error is possible here, since a much larger clone lies one base away. This CDR3 fails to terminate in the conserved phenylalanine or tryptophan, so it likely reflects a read error. The chain carries TRBV6-6 and TRBJ2-2, with 7 bases matching TRBD1. The CDR3 loop spans 15 amino acids. Looked up from germline, CDR1 is MNHNY and CDR2 is SVGAGI (reference sequence). V was clipped by 5 bases and J by 5 bases; unmatched bases: 8. This chain's CDR3 is CASSHRTGRTGELFS. The CDR3 nucleotides read TGTGCCAGCAGTCACCGGACAGGCAGGACCGGGGAGCTGTTTTCT.

Comments on this clonotype: Its ends do not fully match the called genes, so a read error is possible. CDR3: CASSEPLGGGEQYF. The CDR3 DNA reads TGCGCCAGCAGTGAGCCCCTCGGAGGGGGCGAGCAGTACTTC. The chain employs TRBV5-5 and TRBJ2-7; D is tentatively TRBD1 or TRBD2 (6 bases each). This CDR3 is 14 amino acids long. Germline CDR1 SGHKS, CDR2 YYEKEE (reference sequence).

The chain joins TRBV2 to TRBJ1-6; D remains ambiguous. The CDR3 loop spans 15 amino acids. V was pared by 1 base and J by 9 bases, with 13 bases between. CDR1 is SNHLY and CDR2 is FYNNEI in the germline V gene. The chain's CDR3 is CASSEGWVESSPLHF. The CDR3 DNA is TGTGCCAGCAGTGAAGGTTGGGTGGAAAGTTCACCCCTCCACTTT. The variable domain in full, with the rest retrieved from reference TRBV2 and TRBJ1-6, is EPEVTQTPSHQVTQMGQEVILRCVPISNHLYFYWYRQILGQKVEFLVSFYNNEISEKSEIFDDQFSVERPDGSNFTLKIRSTKLEDSAMYFCASSEGWVESSPLHFGNGTRLTVT.

V usage is TRBV7-9 and J usage is TRBJ2-6, with D unresolved. Trimming cost V 0 bases and J 2 bases, with 5 bases left between them. CDR1 and CDR2 from the germline V gene are SEHNR and FQNEAQ (reference sequence). The CDR3 is 15 amino acids. CDR3 amino acids: CASSLAGPGANVLTF. The CDR3 DNA sequence: TGTGCCAGCAGCTTAGCAGGGCCTGGGGCCAACGTCCTGACTTTC.

The rearrangement joins TRBV20-1 to TRBJ1-1, with no clear D. Germline V lookup: CDR1 DFQATT, CDR2 SNEGSKA (reference sequence). V was pared by 3 bases and J by 1 base, with 9 bases between. CDR3 length: 13 amino acids. CDR3 region: CSARRSENTEAFF. DNA for the CDR3: TGCAGTGCTAGGCGCAGCGAGAACACTGAAGCTTTCTTT.

The chain employs TRBV2 and TRBJ2-7; no clear D. Germline V CDR1 and CDR2: SNHLY, FYNNEI. Trimming took off 1 base at V and 6 bases at J, with 10 bases between the two ends. The CDR3 spans 13 residues. The CDR3 DNA follows: TGTGCCAGCAGTGAAGACAGCCCGTCCGAGCAGTACTTC. Its translation is CASSEDSPSEQYF.

This clonotype was counted many times. This chain joins TRBV5-1 and TRBJ2-3, with D maybe TRBD1 (6 bases). The V end lost 5 bases, the J end lost 3 bases, and 16 bases lay between the germline ends. Germline lookup yields CDR1 SGHRS and CDR2 YFSETQ. The CDR3 is made up of 15 amino acids. The CDR3 is CASRHQGPGTDTQYF. Written as DNA, the CDR3 is TGCGCCAGCAGACATCAGGGGCCCGGGACAGATACGCAGTATTTT.

The chain employs TRBV29-1 and TRBJ1-5; TRBD1 matches 9 bases. Unmatched junction bases numbered 3, after V lost 4 bases and J lost 2 bases. Per the germline V gene, CDR1 is SQVTM and CDR2 is ANQGSEA. The CDR3 runs to 14 residues. CDR3 sequence reads: CSVAGQGGNQPQHF. CDR3 DNA sequence: TGCAGCGTTGCGGGACAGGGAGGCAATCAGCCCCAGCATTTT.

V and J are TRBV7-8 and TRBJ2-3; D possibly corresponds to TRBD2 (6 bases). This CDR3 is 15 amino acids long. The germline V and J ends were trimmed by 8 bases and 0 bases, with 15 bases remaining between them. CDR1 is SGHVS, CDR2 FQNEAQ, per germline. The CDR3 region has the DNA TGTGCCAGCGGACCGAAAGGGACTAGCACAGATACGCAGTATTTT. Translating gives CASGPKGTSTDTQYF.

In this sample, this clonotype turned up many times. The chain carries TRBV6-5 and TRBJ2-1, with 8 bases lining up with TRBD2. Per germline, CDR1 MNHEY and CDR2 SVGAGI. The CDR3 totals 13 residues. Trimming cost V 6 bases and J 3 bases; bases outside gene matches: 1. As DNA, the CDR3 is TGTGCCAGCAGGCGGGGGGACTACAATGAGCAGTTCTTC. It yields the protein CASRRGDYNEQFF.

The rearrangement joins TRBV19 to TRBJ1-2, with 9 positions matching TRBD1. Trimming took 5 bases from V and 3 from J; bases not matched to a gene: 7. The CDR3 runs 15 residues. Germline V gene sequence: CDR1 LNHDA, CDR2 SQIVND (reference sequence). CDR3 loop: CASSSGTGLYYGYTF. The CDR3 DNA reads TGTGCCAGTAGTTCCGGGACAGGGCTTTACTATGGCTACACCTTC.

The chain joins TRBV5-5 to TRBJ2-3; 8 nucleotides match TRBD2. J was trimmed by 0 bases and V by 3 bases; bases with no gene match: 3. CDR1 SGHKS and CDR2 YYEKEE come from the germline V gene (reference sequence). This CDR3 contains 15 residues. The CDR3 sequence: CASSSIAGSTDTQYF. DNA for the CDR3: TGTGCCAGCAGCTCAATAGCGGGGAGCACAGATACGCAGTATTTT.

The rearrangement uses TRBV10-1 and TRBJ2-5; D remains ambiguous. Germline V lookup: CDR1 WNHNN, CDR2 SYGVQD (reference sequence). Between the trimmed V and J ends, which lost 6 bases and 5 bases, there was a span of 13 bases. This CDR3 contains 13 residues. The DNA of the CDR3 is TGCGCCAGCAGCCAACAAGCTACTGAGACCCAGTACTTC. Its protein product is CASSQQATETQYF.